The T cell receptor (beta chain) described here comes from a study of blood T cells in healthy people across ages. The study, taken as a whole, reports: A roughly linear age-dependent decrease characterized TCR beta diversity per million T cells.

It was with a sample-barcoded 5' primer and a J-beta primer mix that a second PCR of about 6 to 11 cycles was run. One entry per CDR3 protein, called by TCRdb with MiXCR from the 5' RACE reads. This sample has roughly 1.5 million distinct CDR3 sequences, with less than 45% found just once. V was pared by 2 bases and J by 5 bases, with 6 bases of the junction left unmatched. This CDR3 comprises 14 residues. Germline V lookup: CDR1 SQVTM, CDR2 ANQGSEA. As concerns this clonotype: Its antigen remains unknown.

Donors were systemically healthy Caucasian individuals from Russia aged about 6 to 95 years. The sequence was collected from a woman between 18 and 30 years old in good health. This chain joins TRBV29-1 and TRBJ1-1; 9 bases align to TRBD1. Sequencing was done on a sample of blood. CDR3 DNA: TGCAGCGTTGAACTGAGACAGGGGGGAACTGAAGCTTTCTTT. Its translation: CSVELRQGGTEAFF.